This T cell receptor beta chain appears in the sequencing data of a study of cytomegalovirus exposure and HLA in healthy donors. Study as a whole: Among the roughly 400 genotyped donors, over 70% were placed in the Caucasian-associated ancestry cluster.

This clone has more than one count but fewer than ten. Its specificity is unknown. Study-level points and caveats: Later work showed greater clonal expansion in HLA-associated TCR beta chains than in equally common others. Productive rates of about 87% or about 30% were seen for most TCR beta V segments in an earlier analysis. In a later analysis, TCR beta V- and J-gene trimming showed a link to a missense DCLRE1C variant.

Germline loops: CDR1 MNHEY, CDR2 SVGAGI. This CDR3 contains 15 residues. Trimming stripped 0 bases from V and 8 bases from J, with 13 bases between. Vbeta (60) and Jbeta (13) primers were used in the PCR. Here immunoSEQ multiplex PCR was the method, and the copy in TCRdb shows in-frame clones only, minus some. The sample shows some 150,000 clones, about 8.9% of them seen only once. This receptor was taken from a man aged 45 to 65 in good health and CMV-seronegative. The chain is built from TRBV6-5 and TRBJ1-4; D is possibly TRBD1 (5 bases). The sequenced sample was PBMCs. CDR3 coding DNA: TGTGCCAGCAGTTACTCGAGGCAGGGAATGGAAAAACTGTTTTTT. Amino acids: CASSYSRQGMEKLFF.